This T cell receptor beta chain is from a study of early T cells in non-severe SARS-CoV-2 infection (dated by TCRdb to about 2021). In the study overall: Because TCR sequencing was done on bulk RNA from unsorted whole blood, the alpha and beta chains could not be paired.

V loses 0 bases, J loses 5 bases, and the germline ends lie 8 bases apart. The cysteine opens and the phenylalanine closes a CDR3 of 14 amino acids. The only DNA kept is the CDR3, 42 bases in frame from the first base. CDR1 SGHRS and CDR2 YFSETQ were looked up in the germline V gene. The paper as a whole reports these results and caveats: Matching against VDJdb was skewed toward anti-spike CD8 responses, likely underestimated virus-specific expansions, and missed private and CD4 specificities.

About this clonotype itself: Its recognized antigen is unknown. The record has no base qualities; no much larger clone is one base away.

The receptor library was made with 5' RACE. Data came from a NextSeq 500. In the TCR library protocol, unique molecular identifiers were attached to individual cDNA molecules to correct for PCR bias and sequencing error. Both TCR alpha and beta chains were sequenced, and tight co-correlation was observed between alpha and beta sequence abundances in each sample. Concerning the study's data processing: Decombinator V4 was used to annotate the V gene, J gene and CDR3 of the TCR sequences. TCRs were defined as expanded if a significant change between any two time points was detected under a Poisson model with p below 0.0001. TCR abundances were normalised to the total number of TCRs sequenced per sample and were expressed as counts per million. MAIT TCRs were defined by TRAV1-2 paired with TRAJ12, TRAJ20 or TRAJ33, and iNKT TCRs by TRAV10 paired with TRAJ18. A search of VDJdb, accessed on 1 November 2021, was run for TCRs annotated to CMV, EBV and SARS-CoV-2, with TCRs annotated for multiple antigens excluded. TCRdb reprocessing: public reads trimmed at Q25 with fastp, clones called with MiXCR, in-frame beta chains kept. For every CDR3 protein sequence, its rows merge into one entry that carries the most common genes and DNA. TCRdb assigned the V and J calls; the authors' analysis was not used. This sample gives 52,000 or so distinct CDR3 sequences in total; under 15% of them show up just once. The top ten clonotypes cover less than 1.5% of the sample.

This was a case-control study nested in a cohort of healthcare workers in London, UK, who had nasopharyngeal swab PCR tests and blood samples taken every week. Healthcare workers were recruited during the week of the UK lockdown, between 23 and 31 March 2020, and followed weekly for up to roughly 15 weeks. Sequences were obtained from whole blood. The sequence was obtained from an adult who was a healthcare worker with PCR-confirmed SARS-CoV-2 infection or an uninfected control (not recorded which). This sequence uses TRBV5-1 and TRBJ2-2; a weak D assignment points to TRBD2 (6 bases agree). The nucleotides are TGCGCCAGCAGCTTGGCTGGGGGGACCGGGGAGCTGTTTTTT. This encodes CASSLAGGTGELFF.